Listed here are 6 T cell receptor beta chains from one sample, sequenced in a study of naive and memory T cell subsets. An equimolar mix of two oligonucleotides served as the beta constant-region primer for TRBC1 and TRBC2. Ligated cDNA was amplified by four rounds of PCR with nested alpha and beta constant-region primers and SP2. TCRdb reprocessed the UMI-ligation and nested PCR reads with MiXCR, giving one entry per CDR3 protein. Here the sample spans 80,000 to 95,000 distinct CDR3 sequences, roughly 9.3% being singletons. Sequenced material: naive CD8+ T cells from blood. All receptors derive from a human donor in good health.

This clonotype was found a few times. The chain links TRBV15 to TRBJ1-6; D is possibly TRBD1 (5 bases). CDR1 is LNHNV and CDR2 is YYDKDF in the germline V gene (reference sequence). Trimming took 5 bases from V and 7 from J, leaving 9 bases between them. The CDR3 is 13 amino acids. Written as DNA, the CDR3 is TGTGCCACCAGCGCCGGGGGGAATTCACCCCTCCACTTT. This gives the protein CATSAGGNSPLHF.

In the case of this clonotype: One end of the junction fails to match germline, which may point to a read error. Here the CDR3 DNA reads TGTGCCAGCAGCCAAGAATGGGGTTACGAGCAGTACTTC. This translates into CASSQEWGYEQYF. This chain uses TRBV4-1 with TRBJ2-7; D is unclear. CDR1 is MGHRA and CDR2 is YSYEKL in the germline V gene. This CDR3 has 13 residues.

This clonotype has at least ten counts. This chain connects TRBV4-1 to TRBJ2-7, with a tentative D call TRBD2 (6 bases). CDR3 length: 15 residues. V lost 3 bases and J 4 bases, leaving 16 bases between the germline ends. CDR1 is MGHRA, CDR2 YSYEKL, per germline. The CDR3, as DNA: TGCGCCAGCAGCCAGGTAGCGGAGGGAATTTACGAGCAGTACTTC. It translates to CASSQVAEGIYEQYF.

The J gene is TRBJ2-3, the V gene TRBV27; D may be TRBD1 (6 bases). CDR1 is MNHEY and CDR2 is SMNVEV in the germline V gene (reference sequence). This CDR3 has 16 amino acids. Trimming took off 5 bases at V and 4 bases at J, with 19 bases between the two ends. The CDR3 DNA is TGTGCCAGCAGTCCGGACAGACTTGGATTGGCAGATACGCAGTATTTT. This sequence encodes CASSPDRLGLADTQYF.

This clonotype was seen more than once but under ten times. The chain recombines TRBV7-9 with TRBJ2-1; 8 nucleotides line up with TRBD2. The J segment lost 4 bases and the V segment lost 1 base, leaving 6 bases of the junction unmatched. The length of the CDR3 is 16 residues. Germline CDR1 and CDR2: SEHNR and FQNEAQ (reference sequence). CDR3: CASSLGAGVFYNEQFF. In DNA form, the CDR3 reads TGTGCCAGCAGCTTAGGAGCGGGAGTTTTTTACAATGAGCAGTTCTTC.

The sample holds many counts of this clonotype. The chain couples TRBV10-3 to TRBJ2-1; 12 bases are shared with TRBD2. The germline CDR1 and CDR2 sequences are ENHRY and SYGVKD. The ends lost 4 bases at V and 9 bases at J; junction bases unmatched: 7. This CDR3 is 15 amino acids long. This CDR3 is CAISGLAGAGSEQFF. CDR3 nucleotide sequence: TGTGCCATCAGTGGACTAGCGGGAGCTGGTAGTGAGCAGTTCTTC.